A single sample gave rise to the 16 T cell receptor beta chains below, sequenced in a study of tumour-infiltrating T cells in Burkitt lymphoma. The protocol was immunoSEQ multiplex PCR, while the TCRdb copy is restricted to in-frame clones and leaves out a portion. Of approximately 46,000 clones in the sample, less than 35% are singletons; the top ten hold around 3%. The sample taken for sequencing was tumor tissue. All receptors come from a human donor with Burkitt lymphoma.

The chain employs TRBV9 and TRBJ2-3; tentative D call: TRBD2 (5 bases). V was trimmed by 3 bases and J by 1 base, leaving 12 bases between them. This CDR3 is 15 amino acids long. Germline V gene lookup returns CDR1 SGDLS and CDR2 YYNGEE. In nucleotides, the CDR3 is TGTGCCAGCAGCGGAGGGTGGAAGGGCACAGATACGCAGTATTTT. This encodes CASSGGWKGTDTQYF.

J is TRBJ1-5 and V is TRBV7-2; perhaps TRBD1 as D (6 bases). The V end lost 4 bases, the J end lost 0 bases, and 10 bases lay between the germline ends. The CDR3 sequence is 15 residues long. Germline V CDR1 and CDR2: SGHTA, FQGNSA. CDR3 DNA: TGTGCCAGCAGCTCGGGACAACTTAGCAATCAGCCCCAGCATTTT. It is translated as CASSSGQLSNQPQHF.

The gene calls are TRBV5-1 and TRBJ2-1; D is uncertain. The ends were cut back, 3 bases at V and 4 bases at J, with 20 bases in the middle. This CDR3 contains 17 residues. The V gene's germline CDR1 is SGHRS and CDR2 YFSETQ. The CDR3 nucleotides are TGCGCCAGCAGCTCGGGTTGGGTTACGGTTCCTTACAATGAGCAGTTCTTC. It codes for CASSSGWVTVPYNEQFF.

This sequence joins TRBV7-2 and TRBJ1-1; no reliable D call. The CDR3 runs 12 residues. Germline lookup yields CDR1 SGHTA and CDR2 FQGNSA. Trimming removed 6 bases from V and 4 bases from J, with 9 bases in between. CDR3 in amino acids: CASSLAGTEAFF. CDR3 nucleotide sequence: TGTGCCAGCAGTCTCGCGGGCACTGAAGCTTTCTTT.

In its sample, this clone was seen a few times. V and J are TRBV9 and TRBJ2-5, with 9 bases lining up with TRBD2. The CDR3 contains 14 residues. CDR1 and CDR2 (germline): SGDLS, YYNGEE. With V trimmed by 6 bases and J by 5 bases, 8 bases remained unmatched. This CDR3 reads CASNAGLASETQYF. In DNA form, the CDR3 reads TGTGCCAGCAATGCAGGACTAGCGTCGGAGACCCAGTACTTC.

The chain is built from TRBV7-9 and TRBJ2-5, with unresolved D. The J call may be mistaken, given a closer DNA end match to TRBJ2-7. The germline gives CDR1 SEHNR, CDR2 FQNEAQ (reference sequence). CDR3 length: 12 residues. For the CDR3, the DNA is TGTGCCAGCAAGGGCCTGGCCTACGAGCAGTACTTC. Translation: CASKGLAYEQYF.

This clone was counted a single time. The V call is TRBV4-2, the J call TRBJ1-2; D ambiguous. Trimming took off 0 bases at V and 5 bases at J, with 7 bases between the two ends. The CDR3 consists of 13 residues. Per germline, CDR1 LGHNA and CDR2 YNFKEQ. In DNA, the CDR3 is TGTGCCAGCAGCCAAGACGGGAATTATGGCTACACCTTC. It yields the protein CASSQDGNYGYTF.

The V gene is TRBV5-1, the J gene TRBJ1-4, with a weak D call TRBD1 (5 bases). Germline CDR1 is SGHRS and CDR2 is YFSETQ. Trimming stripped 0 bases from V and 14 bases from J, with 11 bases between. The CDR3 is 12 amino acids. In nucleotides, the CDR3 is TGCGCCAGCAGCTTGGAGGGGTTTTTGCTGTTTTTT. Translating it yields CASSLEGFLLFF.

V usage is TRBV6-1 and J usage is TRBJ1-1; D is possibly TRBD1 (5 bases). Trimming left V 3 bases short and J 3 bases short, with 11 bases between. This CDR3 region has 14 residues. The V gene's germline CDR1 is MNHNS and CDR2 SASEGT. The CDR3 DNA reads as TGTGCCAGCAGTGAGCAGGGAGGGGACACTGAAGCTTTCTTT. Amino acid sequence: CASSEQGGDTEAFF.

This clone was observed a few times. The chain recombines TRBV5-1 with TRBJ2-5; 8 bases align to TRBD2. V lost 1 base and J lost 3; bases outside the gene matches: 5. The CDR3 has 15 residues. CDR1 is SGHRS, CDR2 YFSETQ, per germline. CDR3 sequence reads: CASSLSSRGEETQYF. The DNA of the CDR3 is TGCGCCAGCAGCTTGAGCTCGCGGGGGGAAGAGACCCAGTACTTC.

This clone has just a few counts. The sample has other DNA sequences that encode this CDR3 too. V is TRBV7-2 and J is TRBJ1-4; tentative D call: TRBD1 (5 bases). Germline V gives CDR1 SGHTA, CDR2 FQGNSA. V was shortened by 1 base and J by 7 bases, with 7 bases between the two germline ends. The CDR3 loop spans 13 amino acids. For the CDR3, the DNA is TGTGCCAGCAGCTTAGGAAGGGGTGAAAAACTGTTTTTT. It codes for CASSLGRGEKLFF.

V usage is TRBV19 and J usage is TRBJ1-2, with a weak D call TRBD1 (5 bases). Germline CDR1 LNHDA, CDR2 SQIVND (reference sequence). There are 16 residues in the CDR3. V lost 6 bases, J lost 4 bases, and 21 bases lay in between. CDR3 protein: CASRKLLAGAGYGYTF. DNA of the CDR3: TGTGCCAGTAGAAAGCTCCTCGCCGGGGCAGGCTATGGCTACACCTTC. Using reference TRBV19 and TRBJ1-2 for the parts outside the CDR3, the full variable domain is DGGITQSPKYLFRKEGQNVTLSCEQNLNHDAMYWYRQDPGQGLRLIYYSQIVNDFQKGDIAEGYSVSREKKESFPLTVTSAQKNPTAFYLCASRKLLAGAGYGYTFGSGTRLTVV.

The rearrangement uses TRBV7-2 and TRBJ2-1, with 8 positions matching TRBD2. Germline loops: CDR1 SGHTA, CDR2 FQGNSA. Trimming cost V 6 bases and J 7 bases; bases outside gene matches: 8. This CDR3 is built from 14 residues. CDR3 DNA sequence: TGTGCCAGCAGGCCCGGGACTAGTAGGAATGAGCAGTTCTTC. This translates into CASRPGTSRNEQFF.

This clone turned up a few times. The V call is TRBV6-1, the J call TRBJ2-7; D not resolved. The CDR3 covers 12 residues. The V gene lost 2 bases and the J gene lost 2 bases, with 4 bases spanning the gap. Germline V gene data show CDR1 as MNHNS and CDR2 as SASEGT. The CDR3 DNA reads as TGTGCCAGCAGTGAATTGGCCTACGAGCAGTACTTC. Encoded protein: CASSELAYEQYF.

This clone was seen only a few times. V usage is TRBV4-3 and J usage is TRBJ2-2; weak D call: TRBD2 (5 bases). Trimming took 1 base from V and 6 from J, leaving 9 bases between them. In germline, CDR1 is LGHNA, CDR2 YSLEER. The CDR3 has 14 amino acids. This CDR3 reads CASSQVVGAGELFF. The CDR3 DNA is TGCGCCAGCAGCCAAGTAGTCGGGGCCGGGGAGCTGTTTTTT.

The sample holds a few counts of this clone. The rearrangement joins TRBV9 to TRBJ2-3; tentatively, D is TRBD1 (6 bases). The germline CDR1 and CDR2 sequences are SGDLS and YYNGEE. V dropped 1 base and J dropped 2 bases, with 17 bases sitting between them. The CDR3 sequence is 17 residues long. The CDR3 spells CASSVSWGRGNTDTQYF. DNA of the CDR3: TGTGCCAGCAGCGTAAGTTGGGGCAGGGGCAACACAGATACGCAGTATTTT.